These 18 T cell receptor beta chains share one sample of origin, sequenced in a study of T cell changes during pregnancy in multiple sclerosis (dated by TCRdb to between 2019 and 2020). Libraries came from the immunoSEQ multiplex PCR assay. This is the immuneACCESS table as TCRdb keeps it, with only in-frame sequences that have V and J called. A part of the clones is gone; compared with another copy, unresolved V genes explain less than half, and the rest is unexplained. Within this sample are about 60,000 clones, with over 85% of them counted one time only. The ten largest account for 3.2% of the sample. Here the sequenced sample was CD8+ T cells from peripheral blood mononuclear cells, taken in the second trimester of pregnancy. The receptors originated from a female donor with multiple sclerosis, enrolled in a pregnancy study.

This rearrangement joins TRBV5-6 to TRBJ1-2, with a weak D call TRBD1 (6 bases). The CDR3 contains 13 residues. Germline V CDR1 and CDR2: SGHDT, YYEEEE. The V and J ends lost 0 bases and 4 bases respectively, with 7 bases between them. The CDR3 sequence: CASSLGTAYGYTF. The CDR3 region has the DNA TGTGCCAGCAGCTTGGGGACAGCCTATGGCTACACCTTC.

The V and J genes are TRBV2 and TRBJ2-3; TRBD2 matches at 11 bases. The CDR3 contains 16 residues. Germline V lookup: CDR1 SNHLY, CDR2 FYNNEI. After removal of 4 bases from V and 2 bases from J, the junction contained 5 bases not matched to a gene. CDR3 sequence: CASSGGLADNTDTQYF. The CDR3 bases are TGTGCCAGCAGTGGGGGACTAGCGGATAACACAGATACGCAGTATTTT.

The chain couples TRBV29-1 to TRBJ2-7; D unresolved. Per germline, CDR1 SQVTM and CDR2 ANQGSEA. V shed 4 bases and J shed 0 bases, with 10 bases lying between them. The CDR3 spans 13 residues. The CDR3 protein is CSVGAGSSYEQYF. For the CDR3, the DNA is TGCAGCGTTGGGGCCGGAAGCTCCTACGAGCAGTACTTC.

The rearrangement links TRBV19 to TRBJ1-1; D is unresolved. Per germline, CDR1 LNHDA and CDR2 SQIVND (reference sequence). This CDR3 has 13 residues. V was clipped by 10 bases and J by 1 base, with 13 bases between them. DNA for the CDR3: TGTGCCATAGGCGACGGGTCGAACACTGAAGCTTTCTTT. Amino acids: CAIGDGSNTEAFF.

This chain links TRBV6-1 with TRBJ2-5, with D hard to call. The germline V gene encodes CDR1 MNHNS and CDR2 SASEGT. Between the trimmed V and J ends, which lost 0 bases and 4 bases, there was a span of 12 bases. There are 15 residues in the CDR3. CDR3 sequence: CASSEAQSGPETQYF. For the CDR3, the DNA is TGTGCCAGCAGTGAAGCGCAGTCTGGGCCAGAGACCCAGTACTTC.

Here the CDR3 reads CASSTTPTGDEQYF. DNA for the CDR3: TGTGCCAGCAGTACCACTCCGACAGGGGACGAGCAGTACTTC. The rearrangement uses TRBV7-9 and TRBJ2-5; 8 bases are a match to TRBD1. The J call may be mistaken, given a closer DNA end match to TRBJ2-7. This CDR3 contains 14 residues. Looked up from germline, CDR1 is SEHNR and CDR2 is FQNEAQ (reference sequence).

This chain links TRBV9 with TRBJ1-2; D ambiguous. V was trimmed by 0 bases and J by 0 bases, leaving 12 bases between them. The CDR3 has 16 amino acids. Germline V gene data show CDR1 as SGDLS and CDR2 as YYNGEE. The CDR3 protein is CASSVAPDFPNYGYTF. DNA for the CDR3: TGTGCCAGCAGCGTAGCGCCAGATTTTCCTAACTATGGCTACACCTTC.

In its sample, this clone was seen once. V gene TRBV27 combines with J gene TRBJ1-2; TRBD1 aligns across 10 bases. CDR3 length: 14 residues. Germline CDR1 is MNHEY and CDR2 is SMNVEV (reference sequence). V trimming: 4 bases; J trimming: 4 bases; junction bases outside the gene matches: 3. The CDR3 DNA reads TGTGCCAGCAGTTGGACAGGGGGAGGCTATGGCTACACCTTC. It codes for CASSWTGGGYGYTF.

Comment on this clone: The identical CDR3 is also encoded by other nucleotide sequences in the sample. This chain connects TRBV7-8 to TRBJ2-1; 10 nucleotides agree with TRBD2. Germline trimming cut 5 bases from V and 0 bases from J; bases unmatched to any gene: 7. The CDR3 extends over 17 amino acids. Germline V gives CDR1 SGHVS, CDR2 FQNEAQ. The CDR3 DNA is TGTGCCAGCAGCCCAGGACTAGCGGTCAGCTCCTACAATGAGCAGTTCTTC. Its translation is CASSPGLAVSSYNEQFF.

V gene TRBV7-2 combines with J gene TRBJ1-5, with 9 bases matching TRBD1. Germline trimming cut 5 bases from V and 1 base from J; bases unmatched to any gene: 3. Germline V gene sequence: CDR1 SGHTA, CDR2 FQGNSA. CDR3 length: 15 residues. CDR3 protein: CASSPGTGSNQPQHF. CDR3 bases: TGTGCCAGCAGCCCCGGGACAGGGAGCAATCAGCCCCAGCATTTT. The full variable domain, its missing parts supplied by reference TRBV7-2 and TRBJ1-5, is GAGVSQSPSNKVTEKGKDVELRCDPISGHTALYWYRQSLGQGLEFLIYFQGNSAPDKSGLPSDRFSAERTGGSVSTLTIQRTQQEDSAVYLCASSPGTGSNQPQHFGDGTRLSIL.

The gene calls are TRBV4-2 and TRBJ2-7; tentative D call: TRBD2 (6 bases). The length of the CDR3 is 14 residues. V shed 6 bases and J shed 6 bases, with 18 bases lying between them. The V gene's germline CDR1 is LGHNA and CDR2 YNFKEQ. CDR3 sequence: CASSPSVTRSEQYF. CDR3 bases: TGTGCCAGCAGTCCTAGCGTTACCAGAAGCGAGCAGTACTTC.

This chain links TRBV19 with TRBJ2-5, with a weak D call TRBD2 (6 bases). The V gene lost 1 base and the J gene lost 3 bases, with 9 bases spanning the gap. CDR1 LNHDA and CDR2 SQIVND come from the germline V gene (reference sequence). CDR3 length: 14 residues. The DNA of the CDR3 is TGTGCCAGTAGTATAGTCGGGGGTGAAGAGACCCAGTACTTC. Amino acid sequence: CASSIVGGEETQYF.

The chain links TRBV27 to TRBJ2-1, with D possibly TRBD2 on 6 matching bases. Germline lookup yields CDR1 MNHEY and CDR2 SMNVEV (reference sequence). The CDR3 sequence is 14 residues long. V was trimmed by 5 bases and J by 2 bases, leaving 10 bases between them. The DNA for the CDR3 is TGTGCCAGCAGTAGACTAGTCACCTACAATGAGCAGTTCTTC. Translated, it gives CASSRLVTYNEQFF.

The chain joins TRBV13 to TRBJ2-1; 14 nucleotides align to TRBD2. The length of the CDR3 is 16 residues. The germline V gene encodes CDR1 PRHDT and CDR2 FYEKMQ (reference sequence). V trimming: 5 bases; J trimming: 4 bases; junction bases outside the gene matches: 4. CDR3 bases: TGTGCCAGCAGCCTGGGACTAGCGGGAGTATACAATGAGCAGTTCTTC. This gives the protein CASSLGLAGVYNEQFF.

The chain links TRBV30 to TRBJ2-1; TRBD1 is a possible D gene (5 bases). The CDR3 sequence is 11 residues long. V was trimmed by 4 bases and J by 6 bases, leaving 7 bases between them. Germline CDR1 is GTSNPN and CDR2 is SVGIG (reference sequence). CDR3 nucleotide sequence: TGTGCCTGGAAAGGGGCCAATGAGCAGTTCTTC. Residues: CAWKGANEQFF.

As for this clone: The sample holds other DNA sequences that translate to the same CDR3. The chain links TRBV30 to TRBJ2-7, with D unclear. Germline CDR1 GTSNPN, CDR2 SVGIG (reference sequence). CDR3 length: 12 residues. V was cut by 2 bases and J by 0 bases, with 5 bases left in between. CDR3 loop: CAWSPSSYEQYF. The CDR3 nucleotides are TGTGCCTGGAGTCCTAGCTCCTACGAGCAGTACTTC.

The genes are TRBV6-4 and TRBJ2-3; D gene ambiguous. Germline CDR1 is MRHNA and CDR2 is SNTAGT. The V end lost 0 bases, the J end lost 0 bases, and 7 bases lay between the germline ends. The CDR3 is 15 residues long. DNA of the CDR3: TGTGCCAGCAGTGACTCCTACAGTAGCACAGATACGCAGTATTTT. It yields the protein CASSDSYSSTDTQYF.

V is TRBV19 and J is TRBJ2-7, with 7 bases matching TRBD1. Per the germline V gene, CDR1 is LNHDA and CDR2 is SQIVND (reference sequence). The CDR3 is 14 amino acids. V dropped 1 base and J dropped 4; count of bases not matched to a gene: 4. The CDR3 DNA follows: TGTGCCAGTAGTATAGGAGGGACAGATTACGAGCAGTACTTC. It encodes CASSIGGTDYEQYF.